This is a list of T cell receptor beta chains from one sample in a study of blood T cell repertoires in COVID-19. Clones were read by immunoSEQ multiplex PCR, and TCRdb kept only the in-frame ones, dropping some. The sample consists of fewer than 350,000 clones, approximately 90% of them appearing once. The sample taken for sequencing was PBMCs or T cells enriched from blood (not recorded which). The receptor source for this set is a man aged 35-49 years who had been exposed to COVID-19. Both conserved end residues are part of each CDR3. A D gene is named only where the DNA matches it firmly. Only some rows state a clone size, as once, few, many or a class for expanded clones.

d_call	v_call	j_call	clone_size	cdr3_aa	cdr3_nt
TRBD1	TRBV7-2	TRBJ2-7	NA	CASSLGPDRVYEQYF	TGTGCCAGCAGCTTAGGCCCTGACAGGGTCTACGAGCAGTACTTC
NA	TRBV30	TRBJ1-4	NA	CAWSVSRVNEKLFF	TGTGCCTGGAGTGTATCTCGGGTTAATGAAAAACTGTTTTTT
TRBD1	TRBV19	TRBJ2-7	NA	CASSLGGQGHEQYF	TGTGCCAGTAGTTTGGGGGGACAGGGGCACGAGCAGTACTTC
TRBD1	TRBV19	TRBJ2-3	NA	CASGDRPSDTQYF	TGTGCCAGTGGGGACAGGCCTTCAGATACGCAGTATTTT
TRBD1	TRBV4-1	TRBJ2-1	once	CASSPGTGDNEQFF	TGCGCCAGCAGCCCAGGGACAGGGGACAATGAGCAGTTCTTC
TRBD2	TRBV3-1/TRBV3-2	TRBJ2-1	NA	CASKGTSGSYNEQFF	TGTGCCAGCAAAGGGACTAGCGGCTCCTACAATGAGCAGTTCTTC
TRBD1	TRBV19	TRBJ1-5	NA	CASSPRGQGYQPQHF	TGTGCCAGTAGTCCAAGGGGACAGGGCTATCAGCCCCAGCATTTT
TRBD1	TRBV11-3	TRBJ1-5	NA	CASSHPSDRGNQPQHF	TGTGCCAGCAGCCACCCAAGTGACAGGGGAAATCAGCCCCAGCATTTT
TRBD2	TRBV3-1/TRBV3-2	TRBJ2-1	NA	CASSLRGLAGYNEQFF	TGTGCCAGCAGCCTAAGGGGACTAGCGGGATACAATGAGCAGTTCTTC
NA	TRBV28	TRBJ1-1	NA	CASSFGGTMNTEAFF	TGTGCCAGCAGTTTTGGGGGGACCATGAACACTGAAGCTTTCTTT